This T cell receptor (beta chain) was documented in a study of vaccination and CD4 T cells after COVID-19. Study as a whole: Investigators drew the post-COVID samples a median around 93 days after diagnosis, with a range of 35 to 161. Stimulation used overlapping spike peptides from SARS-CoV-2, HCoV-NL63, HCoV-OC43 and HCoV-229E.

At the Johns Hopkins FTIC core, DNA taken from cultured CD4+ T cells was sequenced by way of the Oncomine TCR Beta short-read assay. TCRdb analysed the PCR reads with MiXCR anew, one entry per CDR3 protein. There are tens of thousands of distinct CDR3 sequences in the sample; approximately 29% occur only once, and 11% lies in the top ten. CDR1 and CDR2 (germline): DFQATT, SNEGSKA (reference sequence). Trimming pared 0 bases from V and 8 bases from J, leaving 14 bases between. This CDR3 spans 15 amino acids. Turning to this clonotype: Its antigen is currently unknown.

Time point given: late sampling 161 to 241 days after vaccination in three convalescent patients. The treatment here: approximately 11-day PBMC culture with coronavirus spike peptide pools or control peptides (ViraFEST assay). The TCR sequence derives from a human donor who had recovered from COVID-19. Sequencing used CD4+ T cells from blood, cultured in vitro, obtained about 7 months after SARS-CoV-2 vaccination. This chain joins TRBV20-1 and TRBJ1-6; D unresolved. The CDR3 here is CSARDYSLGDSPLHF. CDR3 nucleotide sequence: TGCAGTGCTAGAGATTATTCGCTAGGCGATTCACCCCTCCACTTT.